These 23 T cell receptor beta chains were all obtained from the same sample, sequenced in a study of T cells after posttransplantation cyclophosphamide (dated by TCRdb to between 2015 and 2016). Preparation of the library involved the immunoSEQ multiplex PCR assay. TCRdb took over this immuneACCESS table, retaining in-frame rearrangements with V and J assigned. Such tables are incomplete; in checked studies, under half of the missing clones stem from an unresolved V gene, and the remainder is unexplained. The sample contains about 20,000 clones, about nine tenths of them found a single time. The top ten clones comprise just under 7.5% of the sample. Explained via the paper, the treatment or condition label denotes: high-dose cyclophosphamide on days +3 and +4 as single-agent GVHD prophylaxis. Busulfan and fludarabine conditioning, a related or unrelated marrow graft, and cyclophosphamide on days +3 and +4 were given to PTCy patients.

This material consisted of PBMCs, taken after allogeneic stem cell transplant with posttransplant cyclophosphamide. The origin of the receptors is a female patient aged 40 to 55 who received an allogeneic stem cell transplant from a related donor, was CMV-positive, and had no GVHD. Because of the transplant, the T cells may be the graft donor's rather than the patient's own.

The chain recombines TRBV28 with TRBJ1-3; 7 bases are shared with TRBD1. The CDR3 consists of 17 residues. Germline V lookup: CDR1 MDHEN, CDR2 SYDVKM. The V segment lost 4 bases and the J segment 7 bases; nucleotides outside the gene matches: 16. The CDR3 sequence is CASSSPTYRGSANTIYF. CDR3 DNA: TGTGCCAGCAGTTCCCCCACATACAGGGGATCGGCGAACACCATATATTTT.

CDR3 nucleotide sequence: TGTGCCAGCAATGATGGTACTAGCGGGAGGTACGAGCAGTACTTC. The encoded protein is CASNDGTSGRYEQYF. The rearrangement uses TRBV2 and TRBJ2-7; 12 nucleotides match TRBD2. This CDR3 region has 15 residues. The V gene's germline CDR1 is SNHLY and CDR2 FYNNEI. The junction had 8 bases not matched to a gene; V was cut back by 7 bases and J by 4 bases.

The CDR3 DNA is TGTGCCAGCACACGGACACTGGCCGCAGAGACCCAGTACTTC. The encoded protein is CASTRTLAAETQYF. This chain links TRBV6-6 with TRBJ2-5; D is perhaps TRBD1 (5 bases). This CDR3 is 14 amino acids long. Trimming cost V 7 bases and J 4 bases, with 16 bases left between them. Germline V lookup: CDR1 MNHNY, CDR2 SVGAGI (reference sequence).

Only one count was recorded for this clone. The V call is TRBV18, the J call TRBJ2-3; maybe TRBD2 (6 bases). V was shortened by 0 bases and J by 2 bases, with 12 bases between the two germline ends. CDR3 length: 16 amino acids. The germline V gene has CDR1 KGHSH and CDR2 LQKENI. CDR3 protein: CASSPPRAGITDTQYF. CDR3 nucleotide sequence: TGTGCCAGCTCACCACCGAGGGCGGGAATCACAGATACGCAGTATTTT.

The CDR3 region is CSVARGQGLYEQYF. CDR3 DNA: TGCAGCGTCGCTAGGGGACAGGGGTTGTACGAGCAGTACTTC. The chain combines TRBV29-1 with TRBJ2-7; 10 bases align to TRBD1. Per the germline V gene, CDR1 is SQVTM and CDR2 is ANQGSEA. V was clipped by 6 bases and J by 4 bases; unmatched bases: 9. The CDR3 runs 14 residues.

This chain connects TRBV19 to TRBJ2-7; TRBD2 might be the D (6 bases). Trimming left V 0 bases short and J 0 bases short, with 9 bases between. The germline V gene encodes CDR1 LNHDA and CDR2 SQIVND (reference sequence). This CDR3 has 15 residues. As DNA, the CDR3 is TGTGCCAGTAGTATAGATGGGGGGAGCTCCTACGAGCAGTACTTC. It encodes CASSIDGGSSYEQYF.

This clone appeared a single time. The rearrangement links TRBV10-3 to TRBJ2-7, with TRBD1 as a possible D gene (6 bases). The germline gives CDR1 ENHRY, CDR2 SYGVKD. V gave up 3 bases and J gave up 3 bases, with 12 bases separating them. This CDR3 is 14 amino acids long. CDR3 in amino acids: CAISDLGQGYEQYF. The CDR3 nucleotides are TGTGCCATCAGTGATCTGGGACAAGGCTACGAGCAGTACTTC.

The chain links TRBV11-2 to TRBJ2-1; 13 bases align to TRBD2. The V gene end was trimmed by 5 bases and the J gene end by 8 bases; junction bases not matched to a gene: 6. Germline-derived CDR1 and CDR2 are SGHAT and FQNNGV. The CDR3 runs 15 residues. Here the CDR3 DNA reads TGTGCCAGCAGCAAACTAGCGGGAGGGCCCTATGAGCAGTTCTTC. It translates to CASSKLAGGPYEQFF. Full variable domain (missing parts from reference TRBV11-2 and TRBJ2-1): EAGVAQSPRYKIIEKRQSVAFWCNPISGHATLYWYQQILGQGPKLLIQFQNNGVVDDSQLPKDRFSAERLKGVDSTLKIQPAKLEDSAVYLCASSKLAGGPYEQFFGPGTRLTVL.

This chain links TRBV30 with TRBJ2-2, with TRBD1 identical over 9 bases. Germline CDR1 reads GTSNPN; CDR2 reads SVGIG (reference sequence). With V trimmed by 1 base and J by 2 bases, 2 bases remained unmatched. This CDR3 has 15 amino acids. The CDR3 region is CAWSATGGNTGELFF. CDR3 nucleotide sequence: TGTGCCTGGAGTGCCACAGGGGGCAACACCGGGGAGCTGTTTTTT.

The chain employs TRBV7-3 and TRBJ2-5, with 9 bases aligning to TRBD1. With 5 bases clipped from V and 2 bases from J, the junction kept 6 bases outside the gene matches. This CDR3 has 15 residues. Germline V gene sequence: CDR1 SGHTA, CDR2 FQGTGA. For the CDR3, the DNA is TGTGCCAGCAGCGAACAGGGGGCCCCACAAGAGACCCAGTACTTC. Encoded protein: CASSEQGAPQETQYF.

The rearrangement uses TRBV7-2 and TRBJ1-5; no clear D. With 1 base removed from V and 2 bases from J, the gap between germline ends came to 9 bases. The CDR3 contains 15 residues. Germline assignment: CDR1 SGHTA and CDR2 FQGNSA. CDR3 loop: CASSLGRDGNQPQHF. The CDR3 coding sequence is TGTGCCAGCAGCTTAGGACGGGATGGCAATCAGCCCCAGCATTTT.

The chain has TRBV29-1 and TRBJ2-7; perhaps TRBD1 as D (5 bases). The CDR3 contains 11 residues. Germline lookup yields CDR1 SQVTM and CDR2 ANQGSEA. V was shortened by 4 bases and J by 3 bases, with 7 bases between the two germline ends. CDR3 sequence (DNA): TGCAGCGTTGGGGGCGGCTACGAGCAGTACTTC. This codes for CSVGGGYEQYF.

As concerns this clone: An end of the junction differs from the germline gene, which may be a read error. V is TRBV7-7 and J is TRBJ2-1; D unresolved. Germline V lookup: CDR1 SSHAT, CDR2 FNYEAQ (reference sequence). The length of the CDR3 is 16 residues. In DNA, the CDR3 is TGTGCTAGCAGCCCTAAGGCTAGAACGGCCTACAATGAGCAGTTCTTC. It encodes CASSPKARTAYNEQFF.

In DNA, the CDR3 is TGCGCCAGCAGTTTGACTAGCGGGAGCTACTCCTACGAGCAGTACTTC. It encodes CASSLTSGSYSYEQYF. The rearrangement uses TRBV5-1 and TRBJ2-7; 12 nucleotides match TRBD2. The CDR3 has 16 residues. Germline-derived CDR1 and CDR2 are SGHRS and YFSETQ. The V and J ends lost 5 bases and 0 bases, in that order; junction bases with no gene match: 6.

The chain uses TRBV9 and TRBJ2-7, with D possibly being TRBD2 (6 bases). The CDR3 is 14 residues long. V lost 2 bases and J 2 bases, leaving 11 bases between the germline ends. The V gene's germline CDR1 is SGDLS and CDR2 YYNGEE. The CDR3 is CASSVGTGAYEQYF. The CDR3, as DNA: TGTGCCAGCAGCGTCGGGACTGGAGCCTACGAGCAGTACTTC.

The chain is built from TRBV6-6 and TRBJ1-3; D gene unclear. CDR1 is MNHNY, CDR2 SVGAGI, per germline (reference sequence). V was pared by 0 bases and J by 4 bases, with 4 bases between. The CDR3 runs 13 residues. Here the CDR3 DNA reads TGTGCCAGCAGTTACTCCAGGGGAAACACCATATATTTT. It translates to CASSYSRGNTIYF.

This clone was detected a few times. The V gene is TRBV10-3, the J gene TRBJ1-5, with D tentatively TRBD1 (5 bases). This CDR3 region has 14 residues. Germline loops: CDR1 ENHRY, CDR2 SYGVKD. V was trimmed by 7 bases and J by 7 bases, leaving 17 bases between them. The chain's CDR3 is CAIKPGPGGQPQHF. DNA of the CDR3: TGTGCCATCAAGCCGGGACCCGGAGGGCAGCCCCAGCATTTT.

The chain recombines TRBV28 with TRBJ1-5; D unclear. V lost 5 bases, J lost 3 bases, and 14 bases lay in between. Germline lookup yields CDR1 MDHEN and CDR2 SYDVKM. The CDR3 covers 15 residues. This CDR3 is CASSPPEGHNQPQHF. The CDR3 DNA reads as TGTGCCAGCAGTCCCCCAGAGGGCCACAATCAGCCCCAGCATTTT. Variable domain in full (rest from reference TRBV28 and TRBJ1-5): DVKVTQSSRYLVKRTGEKVFLECVQDMDHENMFWYRQDPGLGLRLIYFSYDVKMKEKGDIPEGYSVSREKKERFSLILESASTNQTSMYLCASSPPEGHNQPQHFGDGTRLSIL.

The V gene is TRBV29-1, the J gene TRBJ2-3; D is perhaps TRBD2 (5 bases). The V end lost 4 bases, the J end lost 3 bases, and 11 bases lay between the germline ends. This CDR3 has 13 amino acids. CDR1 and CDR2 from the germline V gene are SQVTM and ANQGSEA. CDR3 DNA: TGCAGCGTTGTTCCGGGAAGAACAGATACGCAGTATTTT. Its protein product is CSVVPGRTDTQYF.

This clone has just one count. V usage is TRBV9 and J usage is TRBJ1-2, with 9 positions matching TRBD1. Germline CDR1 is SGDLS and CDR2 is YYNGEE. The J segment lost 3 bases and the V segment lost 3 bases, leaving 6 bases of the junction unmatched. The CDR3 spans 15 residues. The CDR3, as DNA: TGTGCCAGCAGCGAGGGACAGGGCTCCTACTATGGCTACACCTTC. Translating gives CASSEGQGSYYGYTF.

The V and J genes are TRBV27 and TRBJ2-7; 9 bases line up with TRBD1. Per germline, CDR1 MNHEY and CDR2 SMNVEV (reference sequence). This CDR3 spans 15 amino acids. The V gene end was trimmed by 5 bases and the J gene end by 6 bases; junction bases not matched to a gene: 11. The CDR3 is CASSRLGTGSLEQYF. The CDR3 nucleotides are TGTGCCAGCAGTCGACTCGGGACAGGGAGCCTCGAGCAGTACTTC.

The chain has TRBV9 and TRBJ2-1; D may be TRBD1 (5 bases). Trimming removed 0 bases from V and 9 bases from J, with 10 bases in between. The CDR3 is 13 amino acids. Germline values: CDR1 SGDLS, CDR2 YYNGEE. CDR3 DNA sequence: TGTGCCAGCAGCGTAGAGGGGTTTAGTGAGCAGTTCTTC. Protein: CASSVEGFSEQFF. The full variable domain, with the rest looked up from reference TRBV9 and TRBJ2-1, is DSGVTQTPKHLITATGQRVTLRCSPRSGDLSVYWYQQSLDQGLQFLIQYYNGEERAKGNILERFSAQQFPDLHSELNLSSLELGDSALYFCASSVEGFSEQFFGPGTRLTVL.

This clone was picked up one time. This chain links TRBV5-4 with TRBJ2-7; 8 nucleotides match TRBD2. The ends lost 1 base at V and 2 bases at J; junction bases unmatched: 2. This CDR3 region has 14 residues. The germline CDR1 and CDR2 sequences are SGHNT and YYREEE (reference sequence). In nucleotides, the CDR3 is TGTGCCAGCAGCTTGAGAGCGGGGGCCTACGAGCAGTACTTC. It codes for CASSLRAGAYEQYF.